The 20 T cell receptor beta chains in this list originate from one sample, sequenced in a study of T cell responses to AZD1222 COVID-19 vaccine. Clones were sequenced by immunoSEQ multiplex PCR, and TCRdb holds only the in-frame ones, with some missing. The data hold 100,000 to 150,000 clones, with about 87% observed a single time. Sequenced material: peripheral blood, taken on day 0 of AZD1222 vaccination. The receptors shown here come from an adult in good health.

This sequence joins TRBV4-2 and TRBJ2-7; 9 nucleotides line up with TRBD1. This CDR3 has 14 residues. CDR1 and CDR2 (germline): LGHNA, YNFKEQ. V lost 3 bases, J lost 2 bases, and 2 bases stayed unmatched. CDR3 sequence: CASSQGQGTYEQYF. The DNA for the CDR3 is TGTGCCAGCAGCCAGGGACAGGGTACCTACGAGCAGTACTTC.

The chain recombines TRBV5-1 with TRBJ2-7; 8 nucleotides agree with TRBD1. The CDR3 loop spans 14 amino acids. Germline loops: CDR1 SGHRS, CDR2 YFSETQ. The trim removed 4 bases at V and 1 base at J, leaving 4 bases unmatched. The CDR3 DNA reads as TGCGCCAGCAGCCTGGGACAGGCATCCTACGAGCAGTACTTC. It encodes CASSLGQASYEQYF.

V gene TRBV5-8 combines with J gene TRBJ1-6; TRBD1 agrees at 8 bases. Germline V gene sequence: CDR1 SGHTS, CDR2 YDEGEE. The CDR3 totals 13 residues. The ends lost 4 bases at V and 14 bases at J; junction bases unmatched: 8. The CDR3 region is CASSADRAQALHF. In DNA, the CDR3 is TGTGCCAGCAGCGCGGACAGGGCCCAGGCCCTCCACTTT.

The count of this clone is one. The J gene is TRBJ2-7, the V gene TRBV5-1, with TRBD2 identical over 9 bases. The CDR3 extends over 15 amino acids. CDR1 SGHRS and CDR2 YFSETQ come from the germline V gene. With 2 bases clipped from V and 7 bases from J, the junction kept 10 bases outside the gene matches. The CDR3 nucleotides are TGCGCCAGCAGCTTACCGACCGCTGCGGGGGGGGAGCAGTACTTC. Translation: CASSLPTAAGGEQYF.

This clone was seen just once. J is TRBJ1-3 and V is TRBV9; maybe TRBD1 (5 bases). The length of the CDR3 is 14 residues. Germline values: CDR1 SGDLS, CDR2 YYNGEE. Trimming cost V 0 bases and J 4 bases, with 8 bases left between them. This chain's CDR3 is CASSVVGLGNTIYF. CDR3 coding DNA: TGTGCCAGCAGCGTAGTGGGACTAGGAAACACCATATATTTT.

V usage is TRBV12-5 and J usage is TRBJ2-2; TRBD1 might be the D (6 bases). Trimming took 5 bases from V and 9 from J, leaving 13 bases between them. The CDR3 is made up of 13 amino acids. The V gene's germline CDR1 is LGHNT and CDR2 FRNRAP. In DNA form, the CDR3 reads TGTGCTAGTGGTATAAATCAGGGGTGGGAGCTGTTTTTT. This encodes CASGINQGWELFF.

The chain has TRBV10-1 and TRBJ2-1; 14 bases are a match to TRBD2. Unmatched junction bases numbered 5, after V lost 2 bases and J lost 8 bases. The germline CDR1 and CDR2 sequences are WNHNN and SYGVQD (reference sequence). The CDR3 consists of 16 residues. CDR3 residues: CASSEGTSGRGDEQFF. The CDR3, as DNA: TGCGCCAGCAGTGAGGGGACTAGCGGGAGAGGCGATGAGCAGTTCTTC.

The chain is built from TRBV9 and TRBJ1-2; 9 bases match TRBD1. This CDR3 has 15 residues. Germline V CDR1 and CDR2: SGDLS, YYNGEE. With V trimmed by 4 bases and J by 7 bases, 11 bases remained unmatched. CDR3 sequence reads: CASSSGMGQGGGYTF. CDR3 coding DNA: TGTGCCAGCAGCTCAGGAATGGGACAGGGTGGTGGCTACACCTTC.

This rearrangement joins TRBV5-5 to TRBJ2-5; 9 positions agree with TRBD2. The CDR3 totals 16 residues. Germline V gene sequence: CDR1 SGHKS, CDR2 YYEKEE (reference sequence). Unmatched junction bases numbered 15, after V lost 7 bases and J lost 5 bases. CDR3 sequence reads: CASSLSGSRTGETQYF. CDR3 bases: TGTGCCAGCTCCCTTAGCGGGAGCCGGACCGGGGAGACCCAGTACTTC.

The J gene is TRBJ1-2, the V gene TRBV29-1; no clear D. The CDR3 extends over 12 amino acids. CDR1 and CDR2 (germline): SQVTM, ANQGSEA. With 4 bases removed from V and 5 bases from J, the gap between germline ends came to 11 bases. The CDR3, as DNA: TGCAGCGTTGTTAACCCAGCGTATGGCTACACCTTC. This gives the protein CSVVNPAYGYTF.

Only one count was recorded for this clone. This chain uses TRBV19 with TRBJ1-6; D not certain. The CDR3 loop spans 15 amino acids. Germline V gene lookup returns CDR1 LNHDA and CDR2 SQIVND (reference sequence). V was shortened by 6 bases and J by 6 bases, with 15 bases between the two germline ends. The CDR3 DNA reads TGTGCCAGTAGAGAAGGTAGGACGGCTAATTCACCCCTCCACTTT. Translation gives CASREGRTANSPLHF.

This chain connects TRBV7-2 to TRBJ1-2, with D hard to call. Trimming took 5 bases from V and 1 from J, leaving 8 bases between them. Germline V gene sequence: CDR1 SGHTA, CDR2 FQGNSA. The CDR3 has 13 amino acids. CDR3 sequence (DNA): TGTGCCAGCAGCCGAGACAATAACTATGGCTACACCTTC. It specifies CASSRDNNYGYTF.

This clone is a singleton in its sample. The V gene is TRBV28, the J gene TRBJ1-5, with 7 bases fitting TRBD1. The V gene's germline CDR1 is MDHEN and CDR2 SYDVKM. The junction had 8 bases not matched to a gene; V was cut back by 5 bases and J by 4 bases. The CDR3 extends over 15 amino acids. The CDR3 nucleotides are TGTGCCAGCAGTGATGAGGGCAGGGGGAATCAGCCCCAGCATTTT. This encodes CASSDEGRGNQPQHF.

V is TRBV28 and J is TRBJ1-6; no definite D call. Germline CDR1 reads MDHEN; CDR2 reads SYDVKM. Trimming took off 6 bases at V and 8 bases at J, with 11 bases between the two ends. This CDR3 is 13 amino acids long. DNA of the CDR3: TGTGCCAGCAGCCCCTCAGATGATTCACCCCTCCACTTT. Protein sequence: CASSPSDDSPLHF.

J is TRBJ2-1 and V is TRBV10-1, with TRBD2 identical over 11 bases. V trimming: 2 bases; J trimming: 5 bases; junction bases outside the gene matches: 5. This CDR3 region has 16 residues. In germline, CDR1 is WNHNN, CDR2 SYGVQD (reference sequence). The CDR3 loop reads CASSEATSGRNNEQFF. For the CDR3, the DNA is TGCGCCAGCAGTGAGGCTACTAGCGGGAGAAACAATGAGCAGTTCTTC.

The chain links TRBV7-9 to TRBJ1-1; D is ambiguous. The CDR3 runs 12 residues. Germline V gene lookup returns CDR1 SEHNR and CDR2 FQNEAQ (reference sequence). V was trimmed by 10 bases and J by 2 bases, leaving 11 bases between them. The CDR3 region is CATEGVNTEAFF. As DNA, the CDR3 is TGTGCCACCGAGGGAGTTAACACTGAAGCTTTCTTT.

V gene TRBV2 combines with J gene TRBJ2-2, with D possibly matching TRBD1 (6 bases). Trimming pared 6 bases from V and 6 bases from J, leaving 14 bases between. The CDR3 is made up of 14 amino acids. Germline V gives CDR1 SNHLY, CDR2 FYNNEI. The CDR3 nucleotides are TGTGCCAGCAGGGGACATTTTGGGCCCGGGGAGCTGTTTTTT. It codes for CASRGHFGPGELFF.

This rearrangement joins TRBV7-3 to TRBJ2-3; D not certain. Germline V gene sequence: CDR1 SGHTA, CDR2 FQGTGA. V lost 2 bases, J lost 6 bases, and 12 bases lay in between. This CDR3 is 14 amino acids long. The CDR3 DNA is TGTGCCAGCAGCTTAGGCCGCAGCCTGGATACGCAGTATTTT. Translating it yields CASSLGRSLDTQYF.

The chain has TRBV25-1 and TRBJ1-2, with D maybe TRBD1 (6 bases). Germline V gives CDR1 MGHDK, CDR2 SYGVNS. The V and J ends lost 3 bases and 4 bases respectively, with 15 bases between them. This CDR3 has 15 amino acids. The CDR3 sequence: CASSDNLGGVYGYTF. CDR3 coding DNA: TGTGCCAGCAGTGATAACCTAGGGGGGGTCTATGGCTACACCTTC.

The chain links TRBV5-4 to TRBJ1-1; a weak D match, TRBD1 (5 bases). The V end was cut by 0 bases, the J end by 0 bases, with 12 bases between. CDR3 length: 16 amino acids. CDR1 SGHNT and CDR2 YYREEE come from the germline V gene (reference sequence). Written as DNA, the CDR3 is TGTGCCAGCAGCTTGGCCCATGCAGGGATGAACACTGAAGCTTTCTTT. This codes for CASSLAHAGMNTEAFF.